The T cell receptor (beta chain) under discussion was sequenced for a study of blood T cell repertoires in COVID-19. Study as a whole: T cells, B-cell-depleted T cells, or PBMCs provided the cDNA or gDNA that served as material.

Per germline, CDR1 SGHTA and CDR2 FQGNSA. Losses at the gene ends were 5 bases for V and 8 bases for J; bases not matched to a gene: 7. CDR3 length: 13 residues. Authors' analysis steps: Estimated nucleated cell counts came from reference gene primer amplification. The method was immunoSEQ multiplex PCR; TCRdb's version includes in-frame clones alone and lacks a portion of them. Clonal size and the V and J genes are those of that table, whereas D and trimming came from the DNA. This sample has 95,000 to 110,000 clones, with more than 70% found just once. The source material was peripheral blood. The origin of this receptor is a man between 35 and 55 years old with active or convalescent COVID-19. The chain is built from TRBV7-2 and TRBJ1-2; TRBD1 matches 8 bases. CDR3 in amino acids: CASSIQGARGYTF. CDR3 nucleotide sequence: TGTGCCAGCAGCATCCAGGGGGCGCGCGGCTACACCTTC.